The source of this T cell receptor beta chain is a study of cytotoxic CD8 clonotypes in ibrutinib-treated CLL. Across the study: IGHV unmutated 17 to 18; relapsed/refractory around twelve; treatment-naive more than 14. Response material was collected after a median approximately 12 months of treatment, range 6 to 36.

Per the germline V gene, CDR1 is GTSNPN and CDR2 is SVGIG (reference sequence). The CDR3 has 12 amino acids. Trimming left V 6 bases short and J 4 bases short, with 11 bases between. Profiled with immunoSEQ multiplex PCR; TCRdb holds only in-frame clones, not every one. The table includes tens of thousands of clones, roughly 54% detected once. This specimen consisted of PBMCs, obtained at disease progression, from a patient treated with ibrutinib. V usage is TRBV30 and J usage is TRBJ2-3; maybe TRBD2 (5 bases). The clonotype originates from a human donor with chronic lymphocytic leukemia. The CDR3 loop is CACRGGPDTQYF. The CDR3 DNA reads TGTGCCTGCCGGGGTGGCCCAGATACGCAGTATTTT. Full variable domain (outside the CDR3, taken from reference TRBV30 and TRBJ2-3): SQTIHQWPATLVQPVGSPLSLECTVEGTSNPNLYWYRQAAGRGLQLLFYSVGIGQISSEVPQNLSASRPQDRQFILSSKKLLLSDSGFYLCACRGGPDTQYFGPGTRLTVL.